These 10 T cell receptor beta chains originate from one sample sequenced in a study of blood T cells in healthy people across ages. Primers used in a second PCR of about 6 to 11 cycles were a sample-barcoded 5' primer and a J-beta primer mix. TCRdb reprocessed the 5' RACE reads via MiXCR and lists one record per CDR3 protein. The repertoire holds approximately 780,000 distinct CDR3 sequences, with around 24% as singletons. The data also belong to a second study, concerning T cells of mothers and their children.

The sequenced sample was blood. Every receptor here comes from a boy aged 10-17 years in good health.

The chain has TRBV10-3 and TRBJ2-7; TRBD2 might be the D (5 bases). This CDR3 contains 15 residues. Germline-derived CDR1 and CDR2 are ENHRY and SYGVKD. Trimming stripped 5 bases from V and 1 base from J, with 15 bases between. The CDR3 region is CAISPNPEGSYEQYF. The CDR3 DNA is TGTGCCATCAGTCCAAATCCCGAGGGTTCCTACGAGCAGTACTTC.

The chain uses TRBV12-3 or TRBV12-4 and TRBJ2-5, with TRBD2 matching 7 bases. Trimming took 6 bases from V and 1 from J; bases not matched to a gene: 8. This CDR3 has 15 amino acids. The CDR3 bases are TGTGCCAGCAGGGGGCTAGCGGTATCCCAAGAGACCCAGTACTTC. It encodes CASRGLAVSQETQYF.

V and J are TRBV5-1 and TRBJ2-2, with 9 bases identical to TRBD1. V lost 1 base, J lost 8 bases, and 12 bases stayed unmatched. The CDR3 is 17 amino acids. From germline, CDR1 is SGHRS and CDR2 YFSETQ. The DNA for the CDR3 is TGCGCCAGCAGCTTGACCGGGACAGGGACTATTTTTGGGGAGCTGTTTTTT. Translated: CASSLTGTGTIFGELFF.

The chain is built from TRBV9 and TRBJ2-7; 8 nucleotides match TRBD1. Germline V CDR1 and CDR2: SGDLS, YYNGEE. Trimming cost V 3 bases and J 4 bases; bases outside gene matches: 9. This CDR3 has 15 amino acids. The CDR3, as DNA: TGTGCCAGCAGCGGGGGGACAGGCATCTCTTACGAGCAGTACTTC. It codes for CASSGGTGISYEQYF.

This clonotype was seen more than once but under ten times. DNA of the CDR3: TGTGCCAGCAGCGTAGGGGGTGGCAGTCAAGAGACCCAGTACTTC. Protein: CASSVGGGSQETQYF. V gene TRBV9 combines with J gene TRBJ2-5; D ambiguous. Deletions cut 0 bases from V and 2 bases from J, with 11 bases between. Germline V gives CDR1 SGDLS, CDR2 YYNGEE. CDR3 length equals 15 residues.

Only a few counts were recorded for this clonotype. The chain employs TRBV5-1 and TRBJ2-5, with 15 bases identical to TRBD2. CDR1 is SGHRS and CDR2 is YFSETQ in the germline V gene. V was clipped by 4 bases and J by 2 bases; unmatched bases: 3. There are 16 residues in the CDR3. Here the CDR3 reads CASSRGTSGGQETQYF. The CDR3 nucleotides read TGCGCCAGCAGCCGTGGGACTAGCGGGGGGCAAGAGACCCAGTACTTC. The entire variable domain, with the rest obtained from reference TRBV5-1 and TRBJ2-5, is as follows: KAGVTQTPRYLIKTRGQQVTLSCSPISGHRSVSWYQQTPGQGLQFLFEYFSETQRNKGNFPGRFSGRQFSNSRSEMNVSTLELGDSALYLCASSRGTSGGQETQYFGPGTRLLVL.

This clonotype was seen only a few times. The rearrangement joins TRBV3-1 to TRBJ2-1; TRBD2 matches at 7 bases. The CDR3 loop spans 16 amino acids. The junction had 6 bases not matched to a gene; V was cut back by 4 bases and J by 0 bases. CDR1 is LGHDT, CDR2 YNNKEL, per germline (reference sequence). The CDR3 sequence is CASSRGSGPSYNEQFF. The CDR3 DNA is TGTGCCAGCAGCCGAGGTAGCGGGCCCTCCTACAATGAGCAGTTCTTC.

This clonotype has a handful of counts. The V gene is TRBV5-1, the J gene TRBJ2-3, with 13 bases lining up with TRBD2. Germline V gene data show CDR1 as SGHRS and CDR2 as YFSETQ. Trimming took 3 bases from V and 4 from J; bases not matched to a gene: 17. CDR3 length: 20 residues. The CDR3 sequence is CASSYHGLAGEPLSSDTQYF. The CDR3 bases are TGCGCCAGCAGCTACCATGGACTAGCGGGGGAACCTCTCAGCTCAGATACGCAGTATTTT.

This clonotype has only a few counts. The chain combines TRBV20-1 with TRBJ2-7; D possibly corresponds to TRBD2 (5 bases). The CDR3 totals 13 residues. Looked up from germline, CDR1 is DFQATT and CDR2 is SNEGSKA (reference sequence). The germline V and J ends were trimmed by 2 bases and 2 bases, with 10 bases remaining between them. The CDR3 region has the DNA TGCAGTGCTAGATTCGGGGTGGCCTACGAGCAGTACTTC. The encoded protein is CSARFGVAYEQYF.

This clonotype was seen a few times. V usage is TRBV20-1 and J usage is TRBJ2-3; a possible D gene is TRBD2 (5 bases). Trimming stripped 6 bases from V and 2 bases from J, with 24 bases between. Germline V gene sequence: CDR1 DFQATT, CDR2 SNEGSKA (reference sequence). This CDR3 is 17 amino acids long. Here the CDR3 reads CSASGRGLAGYTDTQYF. CDR3 DNA sequence: TGCAGTGCCAGCGGACGGGGTTTGGCCGGATACACAGATACGCAGTATTTT.